These 25 T cell receptor beta chains share one sample of origin, sequenced in a study of T-cell reconstitution after alpha-beta-depleted transplantation in children. TCRbeta library preparation incorporated unique molecular identifiers. Using its own MiXCR run on the PCR reads, TCRdb lists one record per CDR3 protein. The sample lists 280,000 or so distinct CDR3 sequences, roughly 10% occurring once. Specimen: peripheral blood, collected 180 days after TCRalphabeta/CD19-depleted stem cell transplant. These receptor sequences come from a male patient between 2 and 10 years old who had a stem cell transplant for chronic granulomatous disease, so the T cells may come from the graft donor.

This clonotype was observed many times. The V gene is TRBV29-1, the J gene TRBJ2-2; 8 nucleotides match TRBD2. Germline-derived CDR1 and CDR2 are SQVTM and ANQGSEA. This CDR3 has 12 residues. After removal of 7 bases from V and 4 bases from J, the junction contained 2 bases not matched to a gene. As DNA, the CDR3 is TGCAGCGCCGGGGGGGGCACCGGGGAGCTGTTTTTT. Translating it yields CSAGGGTGELFF.

This clonotype was picked up many times. The chain combines TRBV7-2 with TRBJ2-1; unclear D gene. The CDR3 spans 13 residues. Germline assignment: CDR1 SGHTA and CDR2 FQGNSA. V lost 7 bases, J lost 7 bases, and 14 bases lay in between. The DNA for the CDR3 is TGTGCCAGCACGCCCACCTTCGAGAATGAGCAGTTCTTC. Amino acid sequence: CASTPTFENEQFF. Complete variable domain (other parts from reference TRBV7-2 and TRBJ2-1): GAGVSQSPSNKVTEKGKDVELRCDPISGHTALYWYRQSLGQGLEFLIYFQGNSAPDKSGLPSDRFSAERTGGSVSTLTIQRTQQEDSAVYLCASTPTFENEQFFGPGTRLTVL.

This clonotype showed up many times. The rearrangement links TRBV7-3 to TRBJ2-2; 14 bases line up with TRBD2. Trimming cost V 5 bases and J 5 bases; bases outside gene matches: 4. Germline V gene lookup returns CDR1 SGHTA and CDR2 FQGTGA. There are 16 residues in the CDR3. The CDR3: CASSKGLAGDTGELFF. CDR3 nucleotide sequence: TGTGCCAGCAGCAAGGGACTAGCGGGGGATACCGGGGAGCTGTTTTTT.

This clonotype appeared many times. The J gene is TRBJ1-2, the V gene TRBV3-1, with D possibly being TRBD1 (6 bases). Trimming removed 1 base at V and 5 bases at J, with 11 bases between. The CDR3 consists of 14 residues. Germline assignment: CDR1 LGHDT and CDR2 YNNKEL (reference sequence). Written as DNA, the CDR3 is TGTGCCAGCAGCCAAGTGGAGGGGGTTTATGGCTACACCTTC. Translating it yields CASSQVEGVYGYTF.

With respect to this clonotype: The junction does not match germline at one end; this may be a read error. The rearrangement links TRBV3-1 to TRBJ2-7, with 12 bases matching TRBD2. Germline assignment: CDR1 LGHDT and CDR2 YNNKEL (reference sequence). This CDR3 spans 16 amino acids. Here the CDR3 DNA reads TGTGCCAGCAGTCAAGCGGTGGGAGGACTAGCGGGAGAGCAGTACTTC. Protein product: CASSQAVGGLAGEQYF.

This clonotype was seen ten or more times. The genes are TRBV29-1 and TRBJ2-1; TRBD1 matches 11 bases. The germline CDR1 and CDR2 sequences are SQVTM and ANQGSEA. The CDR3 runs 14 residues. Losses at the gene ends were 7 bases for V and 0 bases for J; bases not matched to a gene: 2. The CDR3 coding sequence is TGCAGCGCTGGGACAGGGGGCTCCTACAATGAGCAGTTCTTC. Its protein product is CSAGTGGSYNEQFF.

This clonotype was found many times. V gene TRBV7-9 combines with J gene TRBJ2-3; TRBD1 aligns across 7 bases. The CDR3 has 16 amino acids. Looked up from germline, CDR1 is SEHNR and CDR2 is FQNEAQ (reference sequence). Trimming at V came to 4 bases and at J to 1 base, leaving 8 bases not matched to a gene. The CDR3 here is CASSWTPGTGTDTQYF. For the CDR3, the DNA is TGTGCCAGCAGCTGGACCCCCGGGACAGGCACAGATACGCAGTATTTT. Looking up the rest from reference TRBV7-9 and TRBJ2-3 gives the full variable domain: DTGVSQNPRHKITKRGQNVTFRCDPISEHNRLYWYRQTLGQGPEFLTYFQNEAQLEKSRLLSDRFSAERPKGSFSTLEIQRTEQGDSAMYLCASSWTPGTGTDTQYFGPGTRLTVL.

This clonotype was seen many times. DNA for the CDR3: TGTGCCAGCAGCTTAAAGGGCGGGACAGCTGGAAACACCATATATTTT. This translates into CASSLKGGTAGNTIYF. This chain joins TRBV7-3 and TRBJ1-3; TRBD1 matches 7 bases. Germline loops: CDR1 SGHTA, CDR2 FQGTGA. The CDR3 consists of 16 residues. J gave up 2 bases and V 1 base, and 5 bases lay outside the gene matches.

This clonotype occurred many times. The chain links TRBV7-2 to TRBJ2-7, with TRBD2 identical over 9 bases. CDR3 length equals 15 residues. J gave up 2 bases and V 5 bases, and 7 bases lay outside the gene matches. CDR1 is SGHTA and CDR2 is FQGNSA in the germline V gene. CDR3 residues: CASSKGLAPAYEQYF. CDR3 nucleotides: TGTGCCAGCAGCAAGGGACTAGCTCCTGCCTACGAGCAGTACTTC.

This clonotype came up many times. The chain combines TRBV9 with TRBJ2-3; TRBD1 is a possible D gene (7 bases). From germline, CDR1 is SGDLS and CDR2 YYNGEE. Trimming removed 4 bases at V and 2 bases at J, with 20 bases between. The CDR3 is made up of 17 amino acids. CDR3 amino acids: CASSFRSDREDTDTQYF. The CDR3 DNA reads TGTGCCAGCAGCTTCCGATCTGACAGGGAGGACACAGATACGCAGTATTTT.

This clonotype was seen repeatedly, ten times or more. The V gene is TRBV11-2, the J gene TRBJ2-7; D is uncertain. The CDR3 loop spans 16 amino acids. Trimming took 5 bases from V and 1 from J, leaving 18 bases between them. The V gene's germline CDR1 is SGHAT and CDR2 FQNNGV. The CDR3 region is CASSVTGEAPSYEQYF. CDR3 in DNA: TGTGCCAGCAGCGTAACGGGCGAAGCGCCTTCCTACGAGCAGTACTTC.

Notes on this clonotype: The germline gene is not matched at one end of the junction; a read error may be the cause. This sequence joins TRBV23-1 and TRBJ2-2, with D possibly being TRBD1 (6 bases). TRBV23-1 is designated an ORF whose function remains uncertain. The CDR3 covers 15 residues. This CDR3 reads CASTQGGQSTGELFF. Here the CDR3 DNA reads TGCGCCAGCACTCAAGGGGGACAAAGCACCGGGGAGCTGTTTTTT.

There are many counts of this clonotype. The chain combines TRBV19 with TRBJ2-3; D gene unclear. Germline V gene sequence: CDR1 LNHDA, CDR2 SQIVND (reference sequence). CDR3 length equals 13 residues. The V end lost 4 bases, the J end lost 3 bases, and 8 bases lay between the germline ends. CDR3 sequence: CASSTKETDTQYF. The CDR3 DNA reads as TGTGCCAGTAGTACGAAGGAAACAGATACGCAGTATTTT.

This clonotype was detected a few times. The gene calls are TRBV28 and TRBJ1-5, with D perhaps matching TRBD1 (5 bases). V was clipped by 5 bases and J by 1 base, with 18 bases between them. The CDR3 extends over 17 amino acids. The germline gives CDR1 MDHEN, CDR2 SYDVKM. CDR3 in DNA: TGTGCCAGCAGTGCCAACTCAGGGATCTGGAGCAATCAGCCCCAGCATTTT. Encoded protein: CASSANSGIWSNQPQHF.

This clonotype has ten or more counts. The genes are TRBV12-3 or TRBV12-4 and TRBJ2-7, with TRBD1 as a possible D gene (6 bases). This CDR3 has 13 amino acids. V was pared by 5 bases and J by 4 bases, with 12 bases between. The CDR3 sequence: CASSGDIDYEQYF. The CDR3 DNA reads TGTGCCAGCAGTGGGGACATAGATTACGAGCAGTACTTC.

The chain uses TRBV7-8 and TRBJ2-3; D possibly matches TRBD1 or TRBD2 (6 bases each). The CDR3 runs to 19 residues. Germline CDR1 is SGHVS and CDR2 is FQNEAQ. The V gene lost 1 base and the J gene lost 2 bases, with 22 bases spanning the gap. Here the CDR3 DNA reads TGTGCCAGCAGCTTAGAGAGGTCAGGGGCCCCGGGAGACACAGATACGCAGTATTTT. Translation gives CASSLERSGAPGDTDTQYF.

This clonotype was detected ten times or more. The rearrangement uses TRBV7-8 and TRBJ2-7; no firm D call. This CDR3 has 12 residues. CDR1 and CDR2 from the germline V gene are SGHVS and FQNEAQ. The V end was cut by 4 bases, the J end by 2 bases, with 6 bases between. The CDR3 DNA follows: TGTGCCAGCAGCTACCGAGCCTACGAGCAGTACTTC. This sequence encodes CASSYRAYEQYF.

This clonotype has at least ten counts. This chain joins TRBV7-9 and TRBJ2-3; tentatively, D is TRBD1 or TRBD2 (5 bases each). Trimming shortened V by 3 bases and J by 2 bases, and 18 bases separated the two germline ends. The germline gives CDR1 SEHNR, CDR2 FQNEAQ (reference sequence). This CDR3 contains 17 residues. As DNA, the CDR3 is TGTGCCAGCAGCTTGGCCCGCAGGGACGGGGACACAGATACGCAGTATTTT. Its translation: CASSLARRDGDTDTQYF.

This clonotype was found many times. V usage is TRBV29-1 and J usage is TRBJ2-2; no firm D call. The ends were cut back, 2 bases at V and 2 bases at J, with 15 bases in the middle. CDR1 is SQVTM, CDR2 ANQGSEA, per germline. The CDR3 spans 16 residues. This CDR3 is CSVESPGRRNTGELFF. For the CDR3, the DNA is TGCAGCGTTGAATCCCCGGGCAGGCGAAACACCGGGGAGCTGTTTTTT.

This sequence joins TRBV27 and TRBJ2-7, with a possible D match to TRBD1 (6 bases). This CDR3 spans 13 amino acids. Germline values: CDR1 MNHEY, CDR2 SMNVEV (reference sequence). Trimming shortened V by 6 bases and J by 1 base, and 10 bases separated the two germline ends. CDR3 bases: TGTGCCAGCAGGGGGGCAGGGTCCTACGAGCAGTACTTC. Protein product: CASRGAGSYEQYF.

The table lists this clonotype with many counts. The chain has TRBV5-1 and TRBJ1-4; TRBD1 aligns across 7 bases. Germline V gives CDR1 SGHRS, CDR2 YFSETQ. The CDR3 is 16 residues long. V lost 1 base and J lost 7; bases outside the gene matches: 10. CDR3 sequence: CASSLNRGAGSEKLFF. The CDR3 nucleotides read TGCGCCAGCAGCTTGAACAGGGGCGCGGGCAGTGAAAAACTGTTTTTT.

Ten or more counts support this clonotype. The V call is TRBV5-6, the J call TRBJ2-1, with a tentative D call TRBD2 (5 bases). Germline V gene data show CDR1 as SGHDT and CDR2 as YYEEEE. The CDR3 covers 17 residues. Trimming took 1 base from V and 8 from J, leaving 22 bases between them. CDR3 sequence: CASSLLKKLGLPDEQFF. CDR3 bases: TGTGCCAGCAGCTTGCTGAAAAAACTAGGGCTGCCGGATGAGCAGTTCTTC.

This clonotype appeared many times. This rearrangement joins TRBV7-8 to TRBJ2-5, with 8 positions matching TRBD1. J gave up 5 bases and V 5 bases, and 13 bases lay outside the gene matches. Germline loops: CDR1 SGHVS, CDR2 FQNEAQ. The CDR3 is made up of 16 amino acids. The CDR3 DNA is TGTGCCAGCAGCGCACACGGGGCAGGGGGCGAGGAGACCCAGTACTTC. Translated, it gives CASSAHGAGGEETQYF.

For this clonotype: This may be a read error: a much more frequent sequence differs by one nucleotide. V is TRBV12-3 or TRBV12-4 and J is TRBJ2-3, with 13 bases that match TRBD2. CDR3 length: 15 residues. J lost 7 bases, V lost 9 bases, and 10 bases had no gene match. CDR3 sequence (DNA): TGTGCCAGGAGGGAGACTAGCGGGAGGTTATATACGCAGTATTTT. Residues: CARRETSGRLYTQYF.

The table lists this clonotype with many counts. The chain carries TRBV6-5 and TRBJ2-1; D is undetermined. The V end was cut by 0 bases, the J end by 0 bases, with 6 bases between. From germline, CDR1 is MNHEY and CDR2 SVGAGI. This CDR3 spans 15 amino acids. The DNA for the CDR3 is TGTGCCAGCAGTTACTCGCTCTCCTCCTACAATGAGCAGTTCTTC. Translation: CASSYSLSSYNEQFF.